Sequencing of this T cell receptor (beta chain) was carried out in a study of control samples from healthy donors and cancer patients. The CDR3 runs to 12 residues. Germline CDR1 is SGHTA and CDR2 is FQGNSA. V was trimmed by 1 base and J by 7 bases, leaving 8 bases between them. The repertoire was sequenced with immunoSEQ multiplex PCR; TCRdb's copy has only in-frame clones and lacks some. The sample carries about 110,000 clones, about 80% recorded once. The sample was blood. The rearrangement joins TRBV7-2 to TRBJ2-7; D gene ambiguous. The sequence derives from a man aged 18 to 29 in good health. The DNA for the CDR3 is TGTGCCAGCAGCTTAGAGGTGGGGGAGCAGTACTTC. As protein: CASSLEVGEQYF.